The present entry profiles one TCR beta chain with its context. The data belong to a study of blood T cell repertoires in COVID-19. Across the whole study: Sites in the United States, Italy and Spain provided acute and convalescent COVID-19 samples. In each case, the material was cDNA or gDNA derived from T cells, B-cell-depleted T cells, or PBMCs.

Original data processing: From reference gene primer amplification, estimates of nucleated cell counts were derived. Clones were sequenced by immunoSEQ multiplex PCR, and TCRdb holds only the in-frame ones, with some missing. D and trimming come from the DNA, and the V and J calls and clone size come from that table. Among 130,000 to 150,000 clones listed, roughly 80% were seen once. Germline V gene data show CDR1 as MRHNA and CDR2 as SNTAGT. The CDR3 length is 13 residues. V was clipped by 5 bases and J by 1 base, with 5 bases between them. Participants' own reports of clinical history determined their cohort assignment.

The genes are TRBV6-4 and TRBJ2-2; the D is unclear. The sequenced sample was PBMCs or T cells enriched from blood (not recorded which). This TCR was sampled from a woman aged 40 to 50 who had recovered from COVID-19. CDR3 amino acids: CASSLKNTGELFF. CDR3 DNA sequence: TGTGCCAGCAGTCTTAAGAACACCGGGGAGCTGTTTTTT.